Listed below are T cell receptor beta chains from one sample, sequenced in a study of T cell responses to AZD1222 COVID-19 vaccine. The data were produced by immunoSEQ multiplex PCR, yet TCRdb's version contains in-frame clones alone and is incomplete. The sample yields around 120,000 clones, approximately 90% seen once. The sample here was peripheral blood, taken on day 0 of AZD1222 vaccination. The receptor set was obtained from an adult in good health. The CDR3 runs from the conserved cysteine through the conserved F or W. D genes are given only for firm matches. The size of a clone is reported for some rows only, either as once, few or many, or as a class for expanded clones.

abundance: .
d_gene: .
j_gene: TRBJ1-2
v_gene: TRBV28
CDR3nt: TGTGCCAGCAGTTCCACCGCAGGGCGATACTATGGCTACACCTTC
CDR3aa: CASSSTAGRYYGYTF

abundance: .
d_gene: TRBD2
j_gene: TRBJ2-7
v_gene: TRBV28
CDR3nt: TGTGCCAGCAGTTTATCCGCCAGGCGGGAGAAGTACTTC
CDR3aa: CASSLSARREKYF

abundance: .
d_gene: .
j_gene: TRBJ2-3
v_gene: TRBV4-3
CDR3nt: TGCGCCAGCAGCCAAGATAGGACAGATCTAGATACGCAGTATTTT
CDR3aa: CASSQDRTDLDTQYF

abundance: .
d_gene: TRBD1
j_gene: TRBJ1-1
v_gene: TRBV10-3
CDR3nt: TGTGCCATCAGCTCTGCGGGACAGCCGAACACTGAAGCTTTCTTT
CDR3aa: CAISSAGQPNTEAFF

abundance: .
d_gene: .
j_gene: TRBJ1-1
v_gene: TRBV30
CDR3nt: TGTGCCTGGGTGGAAGGGGTGAACACTGAAGTTTTCTTT
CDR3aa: CAWVEGVNTEVFF

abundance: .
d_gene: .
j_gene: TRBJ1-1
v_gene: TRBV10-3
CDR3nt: TGTGCCATCAGTGACGGGGCCTTGAGGTCTTTCTTT
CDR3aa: CAISDGALRSFF

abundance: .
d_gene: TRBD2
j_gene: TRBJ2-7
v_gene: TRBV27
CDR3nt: TGTGCCAGCGGTTGGACTAGCGGGACGGGGGAGCAGTACTTC
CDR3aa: CASGWTSGTGEQYF

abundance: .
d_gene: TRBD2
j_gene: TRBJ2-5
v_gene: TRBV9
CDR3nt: TGTGCCAGCAGCGTAGAGTTGGCTAGCGGAAAAGAGACCCAGTACTTC
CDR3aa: CASSVELASGKETQYF

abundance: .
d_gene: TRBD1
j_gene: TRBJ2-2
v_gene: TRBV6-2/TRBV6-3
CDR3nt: TGTGCCAGCAGCCCTACCGGGACAGGGGGCAGCACCGGGGAGCTGTTTTTT
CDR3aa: CASSPTGTGGSTGELFF

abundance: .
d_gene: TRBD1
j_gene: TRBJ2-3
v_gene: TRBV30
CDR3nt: TGTGCCTGGAGTACTGGGACAGGGGGCGCGTTAGATACGCAGTATTTT
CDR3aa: CAWSTGTGGALDTQYF

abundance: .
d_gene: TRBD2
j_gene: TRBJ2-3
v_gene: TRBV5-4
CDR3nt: TGTGCCAGCTCTCTACCCGGAGTAGCGGGAGCTGTAGATACGCAGTATTTT
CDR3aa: CASSLPGVAGAVDTQYF

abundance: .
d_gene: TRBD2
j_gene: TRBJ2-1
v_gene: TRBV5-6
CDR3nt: TGTGCCAGCAGCCTGGGACTATTCGATGAGCAGTTCTTC
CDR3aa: CASSLGLFDEQFF

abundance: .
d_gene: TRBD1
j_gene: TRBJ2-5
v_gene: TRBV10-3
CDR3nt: TGTGCCATCAGACCCGGGACAGGGCAAGAGACCCAGTACTTC
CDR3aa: CAIRPGTGQETQYF

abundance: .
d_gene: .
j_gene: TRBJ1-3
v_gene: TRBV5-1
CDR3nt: TGCGCCAGCAGCTTCGGGACATCTGGAAACACCATATATTTT
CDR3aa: CASSFGTSGNTIYF

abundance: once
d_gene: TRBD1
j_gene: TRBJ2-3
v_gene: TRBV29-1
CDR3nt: TGCAGCGCGGAGACAGGGGGCTGGACAGATACGCAGTATTTT
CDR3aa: CSAETGGWTDTQYF

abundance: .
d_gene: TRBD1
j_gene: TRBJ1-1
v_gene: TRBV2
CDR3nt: TGTGCCAGCAGTGTTGAGGGGGCCACTGAAGCTTTCTTT
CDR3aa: CASSVEGATEAFF

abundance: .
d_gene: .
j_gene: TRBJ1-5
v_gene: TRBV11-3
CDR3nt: TGTGCCAGCAGTCCCCCGGGGTTGACCGTCGCGTCTAAAGCCCAGCATTTT
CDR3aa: CASSPPGLTVASKAQHF

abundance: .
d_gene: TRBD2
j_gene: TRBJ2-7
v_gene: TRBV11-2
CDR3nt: TGTGCCAGCAGCAAAACTAGCGGAAGCTCCTACGAGCAGTACTTC
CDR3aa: CASSKTSGSSYEQYF

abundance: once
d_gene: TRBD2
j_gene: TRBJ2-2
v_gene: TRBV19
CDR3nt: TGTGCCAGTAGTATTTATGGGAGCGGGAGTGTCACCGGGGAGCTGTTTTTT
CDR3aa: CASSIYGSGSVTGELFF

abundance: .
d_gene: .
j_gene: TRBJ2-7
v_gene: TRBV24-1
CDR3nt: TGTGCCACCAGTGATTTTTATCTGCTAGGGGCTAGGTCCTACGAGCAGTACTTC
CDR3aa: CATSDFYLLGARSYEQYF

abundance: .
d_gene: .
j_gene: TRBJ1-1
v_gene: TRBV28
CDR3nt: TGTGCCAGCGGGAGTCCGGACAGTAAAACCGAAGCTTTCTTT
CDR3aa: CASGSPDSKTEAFF

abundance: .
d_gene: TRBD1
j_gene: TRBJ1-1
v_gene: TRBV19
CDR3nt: TGTGCCAGTAGTATTGTCGGGTCTGCCAGGGGGAGGGCTGAAGCTTTCTTT
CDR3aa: CASSIVGSARGRAEAFF

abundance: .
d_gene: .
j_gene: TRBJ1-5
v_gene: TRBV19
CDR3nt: TGTGCCAGTAGTGCCTCAGGGGCCTCGGGGCAGCCCCAGCATTTT
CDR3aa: CASSASGASGQPQHF

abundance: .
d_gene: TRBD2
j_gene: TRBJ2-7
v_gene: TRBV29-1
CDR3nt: TGCAGCGTTGAAGTGGTAGCGGGAGGGCCACGCGAGCAGTACTTC
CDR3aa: CSVEVVAGGPREQYF

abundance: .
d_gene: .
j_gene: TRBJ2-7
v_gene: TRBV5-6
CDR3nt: TGTGCCAGCAGCTTGGCCGGGACGGCGGGGTCCGAGCAGTACTTC
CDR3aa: CASSLAGTAGSEQYF

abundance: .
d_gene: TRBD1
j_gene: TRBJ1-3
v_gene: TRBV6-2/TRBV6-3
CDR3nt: TGTGCCAGCAGCCTGGGACAGAGGCCCTCTGGAAACACCATATATTTT
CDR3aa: CASSLGQRPSGNTIYF

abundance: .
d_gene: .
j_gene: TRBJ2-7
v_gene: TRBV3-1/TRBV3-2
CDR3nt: TGTGCCAGCAGCCAACCATTACTTGGGACTGCTCACTACGAGCAGTACTTC
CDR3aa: CASSQPLLGTAHYEQYF

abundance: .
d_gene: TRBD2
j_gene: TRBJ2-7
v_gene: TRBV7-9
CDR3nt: TGTGCCAGCAGCTTAGTGGGTAGCGGGACCGGCGAGCAGTACTTC
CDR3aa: CASSLVGSGTGEQYF

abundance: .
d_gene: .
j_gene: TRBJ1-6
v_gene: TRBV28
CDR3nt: TGTGCCAGCAGTTCTTTGCGCAGGAGTACGACCTATAATTCACCCCTCCACTTT
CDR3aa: CASSSLRRSTTYNSPLHF

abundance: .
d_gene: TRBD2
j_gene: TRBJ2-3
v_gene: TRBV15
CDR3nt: TGTGCCACCAGCCCACTAGCGGGAGTGGTAACAGATACGCAGTATTTT
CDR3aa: CATSPLAGVVTDTQYF

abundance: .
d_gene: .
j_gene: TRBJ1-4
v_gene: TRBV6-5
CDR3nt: TGTGCCAGCAGATTGCTCGTCGGGGGTGAAAAACTGTTTTTT
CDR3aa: CASRLLVGGEKLFF

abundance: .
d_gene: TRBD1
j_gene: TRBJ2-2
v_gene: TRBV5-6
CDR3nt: TGTGCCAGCAGCCCCAGGGGGCCCTCGAACACCGGGGAGCTGTTTTTT
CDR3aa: CASSPRGPSNTGELFF

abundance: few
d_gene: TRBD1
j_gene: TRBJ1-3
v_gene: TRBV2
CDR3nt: TGTGCCAGCAATCCCACAGGGGGAATTGGAAACACCATATATTTT
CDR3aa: CASNPTGGIGNTIYF

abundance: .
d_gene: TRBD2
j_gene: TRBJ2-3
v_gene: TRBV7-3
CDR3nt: TGTGCCAGCAGCCGGGGGATTACTAGCGGGAGCACAGATACGCAGTATTTT
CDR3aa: CASSRGITSGSTDTQYF

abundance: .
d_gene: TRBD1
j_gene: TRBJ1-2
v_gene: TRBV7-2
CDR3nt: TGTGCCAGCAGCCCGGACAGGGGTCGAGTTAACTATGGCTACACCTTC
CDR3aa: CASSPDRGRVNYGYTF

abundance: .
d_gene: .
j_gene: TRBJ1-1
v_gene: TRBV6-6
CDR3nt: TGTGCCAGCAGCCCGGGAGGGGTAGAAGCTTTCTTT
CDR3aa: CASSPGGVEAFF

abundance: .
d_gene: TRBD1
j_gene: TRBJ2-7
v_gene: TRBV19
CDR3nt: TGTGCCAGTAGTTCGCCCGGGACAGGGGCGAAGTACGAGCAGTACTTC
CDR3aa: CASSSPGTGAKYEQYF

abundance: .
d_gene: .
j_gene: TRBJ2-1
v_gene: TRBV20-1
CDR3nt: TGCAGTGCTGGGGTGGGGGTTGAGCAGTTCTTC
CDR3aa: CSAGVGVEQFF

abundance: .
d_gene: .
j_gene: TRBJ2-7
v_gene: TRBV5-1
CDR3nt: TGCGCCAGCTCCTCCCAGGGGTACGAGCAGTACTTC
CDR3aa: CASSSQGYEQYF

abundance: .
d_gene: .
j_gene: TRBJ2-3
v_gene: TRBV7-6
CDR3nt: TGTGCCAGCAGCTTAGACGGCACAGATACGCAGTATTTT
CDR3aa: CASSLDGTDTQYF

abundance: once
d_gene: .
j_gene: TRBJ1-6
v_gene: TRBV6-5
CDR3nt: TGTGCCAGCAGTTACTCCGCCAGGGAGGACTCACCCCTCCACTTT
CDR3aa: CASSYSAREDSPLHF

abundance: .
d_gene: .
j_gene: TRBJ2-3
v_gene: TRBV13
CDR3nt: TGTGCCAGCAGCTCTAGCCGGGCCCTTAGCACAGATACGCAGTATTTT
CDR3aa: CASSSSRALSTDTQYF

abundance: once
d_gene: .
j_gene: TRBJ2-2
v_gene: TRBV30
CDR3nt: TGTGCCTGGGGGCTAGCGCCCGGGGAGCTGTTTTTT
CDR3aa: CAWGLAPGELFF

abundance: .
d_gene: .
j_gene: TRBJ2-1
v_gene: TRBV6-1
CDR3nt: TGTGCCAGCAGTGAAGCGGGGGGATACAATGAGCAGTTCTTC
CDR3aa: CASSEAGGYNEQFF

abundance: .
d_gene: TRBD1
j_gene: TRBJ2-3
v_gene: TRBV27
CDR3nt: TGTGCCAGCAGTCCTCGGACAGGGCCTAGCACAGATACGCAGTATTTT
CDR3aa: CASSPRTGPSTDTQYF

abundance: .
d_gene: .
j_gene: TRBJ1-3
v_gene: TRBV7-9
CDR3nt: TGTGCCAGCAGCCTAGACAGCTCTGGAAACACCATATATTTT
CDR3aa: CASSLDSSGNTIYF

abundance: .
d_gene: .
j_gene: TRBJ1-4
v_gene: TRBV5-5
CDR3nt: TGTGCCAGCAGAAGAAGCTACGGGGCTATTGGCGAAAAACTGTTTTTT
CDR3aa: CASRRSYGAIGEKLFF

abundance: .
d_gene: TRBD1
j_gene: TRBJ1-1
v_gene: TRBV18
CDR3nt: TGTGCCAGCTCACCACCGGCGACAGGGAGTGAAGCTTTCTTT
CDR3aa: CASSPPATGSEAFF

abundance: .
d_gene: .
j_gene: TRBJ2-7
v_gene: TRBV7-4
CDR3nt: TGTGCCAGCAGCCAAATAAGGGGGGACGGGAAGTCCTACGAGCAGTACTTC
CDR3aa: CASSQIRGDGKSYEQYF

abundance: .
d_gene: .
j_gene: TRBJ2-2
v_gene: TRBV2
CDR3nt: TGTGCCAGCACGTTCGGGGCCGGGGAGCTGTTTTTT
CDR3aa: CASTFGAGELFF

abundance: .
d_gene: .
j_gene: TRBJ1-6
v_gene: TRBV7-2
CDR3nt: TGTGCCAGCAGCTTAGGGGGGGCGAGGAATTCACCCCTCCACTTT
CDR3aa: CASSLGGARNSPLHF

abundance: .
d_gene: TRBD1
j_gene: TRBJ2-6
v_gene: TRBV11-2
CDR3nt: TGTGCCAGCAGCCCGACCGGGACAGGGGGCTCTGGGGCCAACGTCCTGACTTTC
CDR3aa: CASSPTGTGGSGANVLTF

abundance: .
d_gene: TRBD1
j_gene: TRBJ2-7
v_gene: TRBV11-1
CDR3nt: TGTGCCAGCAGCCCCGGACAGGGGCGTTCCTACGAGCAGTACTTC
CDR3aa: CASSPGQGRSYEQYF

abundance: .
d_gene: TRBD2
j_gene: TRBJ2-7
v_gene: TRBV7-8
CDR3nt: TGTGCCAGCAGCTTCACTAGCGGGAGTAGTTACGAGCAGTACTTC
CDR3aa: CASSFTSGSSYEQYF

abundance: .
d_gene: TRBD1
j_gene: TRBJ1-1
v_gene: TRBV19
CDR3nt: TGTGCCAGTAACTGGGACAGCATGAACACTGAAGCTTTCTTT
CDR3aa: CASNWDSMNTEAFF